Presented here are 22 T cell receptor beta chains from one specimen sequenced in a study of control samples from healthy donors and cancer patients. Using immunoSEQ multiplex PCR, the repertoire was profiled, and TCRdb retains in-frame clones only, with some absent. This table has about 170,000 clones, just over 90% appearing once. Input material: blood. The receptors were gathered from a woman aged 55-69 years in good health.

In this sample, this clone turned up once. The DNA for the CDR3 is TGCGCCAGCAGCCAAGATTTTAGCGGGGGGTCGTACTCCTACGAGCAGTACTTC. This encodes CASSQDFSGGSYSYEQYF. The chain combines TRBV4-3 with TRBJ2-7, with TRBD2 identical over 10 bases. With 0 bases clipped from V and 0 bases from J, the junction kept 8 bases outside the gene matches. This CDR3 has 18 residues. Germline-derived CDR1 and CDR2 are LGHNA and YSLEER.

The rearrangement uses TRBV7-2 and TRBJ2-2; D is undetermined. V lost 0 bases and J 2 bases, leaving 13 bases between the germline ends. The CDR3 has 17 amino acids. The V gene's germline CDR1 is SGHTA and CDR2 FQGNSA. The CDR3 sequence is CASSLAGLRSNTGELFF. CDR3 DNA sequence: TGTGCCAGCAGCTTAGCCGGTTTGAGGTCCAACACCGGGGAGCTGTTTTTT.

The chain links TRBV5-4 to TRBJ2-2, with 7 bases identical to TRBD2. V shed 7 bases, J shed 7 bases, and the junction held 1 base outside the gene matches. CDR3 size: 11 residues. The germline V gene has CDR1 SGHNT and CDR2 YYREEE (reference sequence). The CDR3 region has the DNA TGTGCCAGCCGGGGGGACGGGGAGCTGTTTTTT. Its protein product is CASRGDGELFF.

The chain employs TRBV7-8 and TRBJ1-2; D is uncertain. V was pared by 1 base and J by 1 base, with 7 bases between. The CDR3 has 14 amino acids. CDR1 and CDR2 (germline): SGHVS, FQNEAQ. The CDR3 coding sequence is TGTGCCAGCAGCTTAGGAACATTTAACTATGGCTACACCTTC. Translated: CASSLGTFNYGYTF. The whole variable domain, remainder taken from reference TRBV7-8 and TRBJ1-2, is GAGVSQSPRYKVAKRGQDVALRCDPISGHVSLFWYQQALGQGPEFLTYFQNEAQLDKSGLPSDRFFAERPEGSVSTLKIQRTQQEDSAVYLCASSLGTFNYGYTFGSGTRLTVV.

The chain recombines TRBV7-2 with TRBJ1-5; D is uncertain. The V gene lost 2 bases and the J gene lost 2 bases, with 13 bases spanning the gap. The CDR3 contains 16 residues. Per germline, CDR1 SGHTA and CDR2 FQGNSA. This chain's CDR3 is CASSLLLGWGNQPQHF. The CDR3 coding sequence is TGTGCCAGCAGCTTATTGTTGGGATGGGGCAATCAGCCCCAGCATTTT. Variable domain in full (rest from reference TRBV7-2 and TRBJ1-5): GAGVSQSPSNKVTEKGKDVELRCDPISGHTALYWYRQSLGQGLEFLIYFQGNSAPDKSGLPSDRFSAERTGGSVSTLTIQRTQQEDSAVYLCASSLLLGWGNQPQHFGDGTRLSIL.

The chain combines TRBV2 with TRBJ2-2, with 10 bases lining up with TRBD1. This CDR3 is built from 14 residues. The V gene end was trimmed by 6 bases and the J gene end by 9 bases; junction bases not matched to a gene: 7. Germline CDR1 is SNHLY and CDR2 is FYNNEI. The CDR3 DNA follows: TGTGCCAGCAGAGGGACAGGGGACAACAGGGAGCTGTTTTTT. This codes for CASRGTGDNRELFF.

The chain links TRBV5-6 to TRBJ1-1; TRBD1 aligns across 7 bases. CDR1 and CDR2 from the germline V gene are SGHDT and YYEEEE. The CDR3 covers 14 residues. Trimming took 2 bases from V and 4 from J; bases not matched to a gene: 5. CDR3 bases: TGTGCCAGCAGCTTTGGGACAGTCGCCACTGAAGCTTTCTTT. This sequence encodes CASSFGTVATEAFF.

This sequence joins TRBV5-4 and TRBJ1-2; tentatively, D is TRBD1 (6 bases). The CDR3 is made up of 16 amino acids. The ends were cut back, 3 bases at V and 3 bases at J, with 18 bases in the middle. Looked up from germline, CDR1 is SGHNT and CDR2 is YYREEE (reference sequence). The CDR3 loop is CASSSRLNRDHYGYTF. The CDR3 bases are TGTGCCAGCAGCTCCAGACTGAACAGGGATCACTATGGCTACACCTTC.

This sequence joins TRBV5-5 and TRBJ2-1; the D is unclear. Trimming shortened V by 2 bases and J by 5 bases, and 8 bases separated the two germline ends. In germline, CDR1 is SGHKS, CDR2 YYEKEE (reference sequence). This CDR3 has 13 residues. The CDR3: CASSLHMDNEQFF. The CDR3 nucleotides read TGTGCCAGCAGCTTACACATGGACAATGAGCAGTTCTTC.

The rearrangement joins TRBV27 to TRBJ1-1; 8 bases line up with TRBD1. The CDR3 is 14 amino acids. With V trimmed by 4 bases and J by 7 bases, 8 bases remained unmatched. Germline CDR1 reads MNHEY; CDR2 reads SMNVEV (reference sequence). The CDR3 coding sequence is TGTGCCAGCAGTTCACAGGGGGTTGTAGGTGAAGCTTTCTTT. This codes for CASSSQGVVGEAFF.

The V and J genes are TRBV18 and TRBJ1-2; 7 nucleotides align to TRBD1. The germline V gene encodes CDR1 KGHSH and CDR2 LQKENI. CDR3 length equals 15 residues. Losses at the gene ends were 4 bases for V and 4 bases for J; bases not matched to a gene: 9. CDR3 protein: CASSLPGQSLYGYTF. In DNA form, the CDR3 reads TGTGCCAGCTCACTACCGGGACAGAGCCTCTATGGCTACACCTTC.

The CDR3 DNA sequence: TGTGCCAGCAGTTCCGGGGGCGAGGACTACGAGCAGTACTTC. This gives the protein CASSSGGEDYEQYF. The rearrangement uses TRBV6-5 and TRBJ2-7, with D perhaps TRBD1 or TRBD2 (6 bases each). The CDR3 consists of 14 residues. V was cut by 4 bases and J by 3 bases, with 13 bases left in between. Germline CDR1 MNHEY, CDR2 SVGAGI.

The chain joins TRBV10-1 to TRBJ2-7, with no clear D. Germline-derived CDR1 and CDR2 are WNHNN and SYGVQD (reference sequence). V lost 7 bases and J lost 1, with 17 bases in between. The CDR3 covers 15 residues. CDR3 sequence reads: CASIATCLFSYEQYF. CDR3 DNA sequence: TGCGCCAGCATAGCCACATGCCTATTTTCCTACGAGCAGTACTTC.

The V gene is TRBV5-1, the J gene TRBJ1-6; D not certain. V lost 5 bases and J lost 7, with 10 bases in between. The CDR3 is 13 residues long. Germline values: CDR1 SGHRS, CDR2 YFSETQ. CDR3 in amino acids: CASRGSPNSPLHF. CDR3 coding DNA: TGCGCCAGCAGGGGCAGCCCCAATTCACCCCTCCACTTT.

Remarks on this clone: This sample also contains other DNA sequences that code for the same CDR3. The J gene is TRBJ2-1, the V gene TRBV5-1; D possibly corresponds to TRBD2 (6 bases). The CDR3 has 16 amino acids. CDR1 and CDR2 from the germline V gene are SGHRS and YFSETQ. The V end lost 0 bases, the J end lost 0 bases, and 10 bases lay between the germline ends. The CDR3 sequence is CASSLEGGISYNEQFF. CDR3 coding DNA: TGCGCCAGCAGCTTGGAGGGAGGAATCTCCTACAATGAGCAGTTCTTC.

This chain links TRBV19 with TRBJ1-6, with 11 bases aligning to TRBD1. Germline CDR1 reads LNHDA; CDR2 reads SQIVND (reference sequence). The CDR3 is 15 residues long. Trimming removed 6 bases from V and 7 bases from J; junction bases left unmatched: 5. The CDR3 coding sequence is TGTGCCAGTAGCAGGACAGGGGGCGAAAATTCACCCCTCCACTTT. It yields the protein CASSRTGGENSPLHF.

V usage is TRBV5-1 and J usage is TRBJ2-5, with no clear D. The germline V gene has CDR1 SGHRS and CDR2 YFSETQ. The CDR3 is 11 residues long. With 4 bases removed from V and 1 base from J, the gap between germline ends came to 2 bases. CDR3 sequence reads: CASSVQETQYF. The DNA for the CDR3 is TGCGCCAGCAGCGTCCAAGAGACCCAGTACTTC.

This CDR3 reads CASSLAAGTDYTGELFF. CDR3 bases: TGTGCCAGCAGCTTAGCGGCCGGGACAGACTACACCGGGGAGCTGTTTTTT. The V call is TRBV7-2, the J call TRBJ2-2; 7 nucleotides line up with TRBD1. CDR1 is SGHTA, CDR2 FQGNSA, per germline. J was trimmed by 3 bases and V by 0 bases; bases with no gene match: 7. This CDR3 has 17 residues.

The CDR3 coding sequence is TGTGCCAGCAGCCCTCCCGACAGAGCAACTAATGAAAAACTGTTTTTT. Translated, it gives CASSPPDRATNEKLFF. J is TRBJ1-4 and V is TRBV7-2; tentatively, D is TRBD1 (5 bases). The CDR3 loop spans 16 amino acids. The germline gives CDR1 SGHTA, CDR2 FQGNSA. Trimming removed 5 bases from V and 0 bases from J, with 13 bases in between. Together with reference TRBV7-2 and TRBJ1-4, the CDR3 gives the full variable domain: GAGVSQSPSNKVTEKGKDVELRCDPISGHTALYWYRQSLGQGLEFLIYFQGNSAPDKSGLPSDRFSAERTGGSVSTLTIQRTQQEDSAVYLCASSPPDRATNEKLFFGSGTQLSVL.

CDR3 protein: CASRLGGSNTEAFF. The CDR3 coding sequence is TGCGCCAGCAGACTGGGGGGATCGAACACTGAAGCTTTCTTT. The chain combines TRBV5-1 with TRBJ1-1, with TRBD1 as a possible D gene (5 bases). Germline CDR1 is SGHRS and CDR2 is YFSETQ. Trimming removed 5 bases at V and 1 base at J, with 12 bases between. The CDR3 covers 14 residues.

The rearrangement uses TRBV20-1 and TRBJ2-5; D gene unclear. CDR1 and CDR2 (germline): DFQATT, SNEGSKA (reference sequence). CDR3 length: 11 amino acids. V was trimmed by 3 bases and J by 1 base, leaving 3 bases between them. The CDR3 DNA is TGCAGTGCTAGTACCCAAGAGACCCAGTACTTC. This codes for CSASTQETQYF.

Here the CDR3 reads CASSLMGSGVAFF. In DNA form, the CDR3 reads TGTGCCAGCAGTTTAATGGGGTCGGGGGTCGCTTTCTTT. This chain connects TRBV27 to TRBJ1-1, with D possibly being TRBD1 (5 bases). This CDR3 spans 13 amino acids. Per the germline V gene, CDR1 is MNHEY and CDR2 is SMNVEV (reference sequence). The V and J ends lost 2 bases and 11 bases respectively, with 15 bases between them.